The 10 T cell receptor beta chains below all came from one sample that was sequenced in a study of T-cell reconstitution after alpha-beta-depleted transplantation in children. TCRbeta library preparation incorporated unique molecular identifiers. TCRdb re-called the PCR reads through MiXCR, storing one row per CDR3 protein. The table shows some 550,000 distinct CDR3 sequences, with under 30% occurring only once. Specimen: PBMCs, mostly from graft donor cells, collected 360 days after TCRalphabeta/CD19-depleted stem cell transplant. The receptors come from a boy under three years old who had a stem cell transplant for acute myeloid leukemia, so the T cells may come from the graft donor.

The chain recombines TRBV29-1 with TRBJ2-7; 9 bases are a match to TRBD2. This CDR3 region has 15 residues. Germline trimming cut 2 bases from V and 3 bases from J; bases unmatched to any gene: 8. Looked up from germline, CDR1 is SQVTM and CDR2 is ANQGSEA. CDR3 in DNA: TGCAGCGTTGAATTACTAGCGGGTGGACGCTACGAGCAGTACTTC. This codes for CSVELLAGGRYEQYF.

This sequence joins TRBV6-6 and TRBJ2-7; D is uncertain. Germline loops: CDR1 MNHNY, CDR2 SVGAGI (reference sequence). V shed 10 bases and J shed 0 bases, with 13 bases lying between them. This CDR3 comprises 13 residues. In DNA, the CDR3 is TGTGCCACGACCCCAACTTACTCCTACGAGCAGTACTTC. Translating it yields CATTPTYSYEQYF.

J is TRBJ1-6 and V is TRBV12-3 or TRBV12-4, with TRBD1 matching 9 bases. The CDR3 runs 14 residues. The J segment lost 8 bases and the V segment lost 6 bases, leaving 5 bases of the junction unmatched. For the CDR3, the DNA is TGTGCCAGCAGGATAGACAGGGGGGATTCACCCCTCCACTTT. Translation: CASRIDRGDSPLHF.

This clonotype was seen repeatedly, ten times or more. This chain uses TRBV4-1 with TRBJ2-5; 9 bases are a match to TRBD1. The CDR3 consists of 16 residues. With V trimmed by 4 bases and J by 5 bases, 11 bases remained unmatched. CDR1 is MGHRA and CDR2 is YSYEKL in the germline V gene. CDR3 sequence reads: CASSLTGGGLGETQYF. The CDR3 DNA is TGCGCCAGCAGCCTTACAGGGGGCGGATTAGGGGAGACCCAGTACTTC.

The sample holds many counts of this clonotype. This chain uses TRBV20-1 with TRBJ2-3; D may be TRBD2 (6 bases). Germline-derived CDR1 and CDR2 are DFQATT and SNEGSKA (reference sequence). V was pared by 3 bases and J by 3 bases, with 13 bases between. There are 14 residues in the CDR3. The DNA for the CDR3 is TGCAGTGCTAGGTCTAGGGGAGGAACAGATACGCAGTATTTT. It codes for CSARSRGGTDTQYF.

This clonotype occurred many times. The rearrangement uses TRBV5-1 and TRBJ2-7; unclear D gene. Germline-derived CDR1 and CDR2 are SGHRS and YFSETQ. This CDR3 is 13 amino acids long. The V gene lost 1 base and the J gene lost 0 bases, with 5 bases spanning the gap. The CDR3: CASSLPDSYEQYF. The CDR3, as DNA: TGCGCCAGCAGCTTGCCAGACTCCTACGAGCAGTACTTC. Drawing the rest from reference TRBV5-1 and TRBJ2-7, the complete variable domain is KAGVTQTPRYLIKTRGQQVTLSCSPISGHRSVSWYQQTPGQGLQFLFEYFSETQRNKGNFPGRFSGRQFSNSRSEMNVSTLELGDSALYLCASSLPDSYEQYFGPGTRLTVT.

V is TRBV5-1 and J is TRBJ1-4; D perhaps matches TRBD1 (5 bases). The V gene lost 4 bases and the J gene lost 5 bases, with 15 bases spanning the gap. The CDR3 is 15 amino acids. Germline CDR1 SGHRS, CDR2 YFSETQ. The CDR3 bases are TGCGCCAGCAGCCCGACGGGGGAAGGAAATGAAAAACTGTTTTTT. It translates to CASSPTGEGNEKLFF.

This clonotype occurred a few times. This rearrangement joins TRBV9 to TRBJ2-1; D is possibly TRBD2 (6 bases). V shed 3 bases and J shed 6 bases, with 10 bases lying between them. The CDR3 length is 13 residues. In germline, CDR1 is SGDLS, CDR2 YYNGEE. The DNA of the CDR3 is TGTGCCAGCAGCGGTGGACTAACCAATGAGCAGTTCTTC. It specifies CASSGGLTNEQFF.

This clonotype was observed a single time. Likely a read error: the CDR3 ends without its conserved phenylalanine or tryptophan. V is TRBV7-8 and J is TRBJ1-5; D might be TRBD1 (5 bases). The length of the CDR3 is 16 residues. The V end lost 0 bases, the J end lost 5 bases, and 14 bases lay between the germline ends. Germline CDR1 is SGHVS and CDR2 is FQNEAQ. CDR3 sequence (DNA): TGTGCCAGCAGCTTAGCCGGACATGGCCCTTATCAGCCCCAGCATTAT. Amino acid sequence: CASSLAGHGPYQPQHY.

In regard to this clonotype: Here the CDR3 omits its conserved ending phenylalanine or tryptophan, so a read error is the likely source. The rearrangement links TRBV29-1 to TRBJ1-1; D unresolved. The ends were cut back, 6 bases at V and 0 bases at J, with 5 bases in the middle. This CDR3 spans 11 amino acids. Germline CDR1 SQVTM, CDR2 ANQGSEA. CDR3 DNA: TGCAGCGTACAACTGAACACTGAAGCTTTCGTT. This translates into CSVQLNTEAFV.